This TCR beta chain is drawn from a study of T cell repertoires in cytomegalovirus infection. The CDR3 has 18 residues. V lost 5 bases to trimming and J lost 1 base; unmatched junction nucleotides: 15. Germline CDR1 SGHVS, CDR2 FNYEAQ. Each CDR3 protein is one row after TCRdb ran MiXCR on the reads. The table records over 300,000 distinct CDR3 sequences, 9.5% of them present only once. Sequenced input: PBMCs. The chain is built from TRBV7-6 and TRBJ1-1, with 8 bases aligning to TRBD1. The receptor was derived from a human donor in good health (CMV status not recorded). Some clones in this sample may be carry-over from other donors' samples. The CDR3 DNA is TGTGCCAGCAGCCAGGGTTCCCCCAGGGGGCCGGGGAACACTGAAGCTTTCTTT. It encodes CASSQGSPRGPGNTEAFF.